One sample yielded the 10 T cell receptor beta chains listed below, sequenced in a study of monozygotic twins with inflammatory bowel disease. TCRdb re-called the 5' RACE reads; one entry per CDR3 protein, DNA not given. The listing records about 160,000 distinct CDR3 sequences. Input material: blood. These receptors were collected from a human donor with ulcerative colitis or Crohn's disease, or a healthy co-twin of an affected twin (not recorded which).

Here the CDR3 reads CASSRWERGTEAFF. This chain uses TRBV18 with TRBJ1-1; TCRdb picks TRBD1, but there is no DNA to check that call. CDR1 and CDR2 (germline): KGHSH, LQKENI. CDR3 length equals 14 residues.

The rearrangement uses TRBV28 and TRBJ1-1. The CDR3 consists of 15 residues. The germline gives CDR1 MDHEN, CDR2 SYDVKM. The CDR3 loop is CATEHRGPWRTEAFF.

The chain uses TRBV5-1 and TRBJ2-7; TCRdb lists TRBD2, though no DNA is available to test this call. Germline CDR1 and CDR2: SGHRS and YFSETQ. This CDR3 region has 15 residues. Here the CDR3 reads CASSHGTASSYEQYF.

V is TRBV10-3 and J is TRBJ2-1; TCRdb outputs TRBD2, but without DNA this stays unchecked. This CDR3 spans 17 amino acids. Germline CDR1 and CDR2: ENHRY and SYGVKD. The CDR3 protein is CAIERGLAGGPYNEQFF.

The V and J genes are TRBV6-2 or TRBV6-3 and TRBJ2-6; TCRdb lists TRBD1, though no DNA is available to test this call. This CDR3 has 16 amino acids. The germline V gene encodes CDR1 MNHEY and CDR2 SVGEGT. This chain's CDR3 is CASSYTGGSGANVLTF.

The rearrangement links TRBV11-2 to TRBJ2-3; TCRdb's D call of TRBD2 is untestable without DNA. Germline V lookup: CDR1 SGHAT, CDR2 FQNNGV. The CDR3 is made up of 15 amino acids. CDR3 amino acids: CASSLEREFTDTQYF. The full variable domain, completed using reference TRBV11-2 and TRBJ2-3, is EAGVAQSPRYKIIEKRQSVAFWCNPISGHATLYWYQQILGQGPKLLIQFQNNGVVDDSQLPKDRFSAERLKGVDSTLKIQPAKLEDSAVYLCASSLEREFTDTQYFGPGTRLTVL.

The V call is TRBV28, the J call TRBJ2-7; lacking DNA, the TRBD1 call made by TCRdb goes unchecked. The CDR3 totals 16 residues. The germline gives CDR1 MDHEN, CDR2 SYDVKM. Here the CDR3 reads CASSLPGESYSYEQYF.

This chain joins TRBV12-3 or TRBV12-4 and TRBJ2-3; TCRdb names TRBD1, which stays unverified in the absence of DNA. This CDR3 comprises 17 residues. The CDR3 loop is CASSPRGGRGRTDTQYF.

The J gene is TRBJ2-5, the V gene TRBV20-1; TCRdb returns TRBD2, unconfirmable since there is no DNA. The CDR3 contains 15 residues. Germline V CDR1 and CDR2: DFQATT, SNEGSKA (reference sequence). The CDR3 sequence: CSAPPGAGGRETQYF.

The chain combines TRBV12-3 or TRBV12-4 with TRBJ2-1; without DNA, the TCRdb call of TRBD1 cannot be checked. This CDR3 has 15 residues. The CDR3 region is CASSLGQGVYNEQFF.